The clone carrying this T cell receptor (beta chain) was seen repeatedly, ten times or more. The data stem from a study of T-cell reconstitution after alpha-beta-depleted transplantation in children. Unique molecular identifiers were used in preparing the TCRbeta library. TCRdb reprocessed the PCR reads via MiXCR and lists one record per CDR3 protein. The table includes about 500,000 distinct CDR3 sequences, 10% to 12% detected once. Looked up from germline, CDR1 is SGHRS and CDR2 is YFSETQ. V was trimmed by 3 bases and J by 3 bases, leaving 11 bases between them. This CDR3 contains 14 residues. The chain carries TRBV5-1 and TRBJ2-3; D possibly matches TRBD1 or TRBD2 (5 bases each). Specimen: PBMCs, mostly from graft donor cells, collected 180 days after TCRalphabeta/CD19-depleted stem cell transplant. The sequence was obtained from a female patient between 2 and 15 years old who had a stem cell transplant for aplastic anemia, so the T cells may come from the graft donor. CDR3 sequence (DNA): TGCGCCAGCAGCTGGGGGAGAACTACAGATACGCAGTATTTT. This sequence encodes CASSWGRTTDTQYF.